This TCR beta chain was sequenced in a study of spatial heterogeneity in lung cancer. TCRdb reprocessed the 5' RACE reads via MiXCR and lists one record per CDR3 protein. The repertoire holds roughly 9,900 distinct CDR3 sequences, 8.6% seen once, with roughly a quarter in the top ten. There are many counts of this clonotype. The CDR3 sequence is 13 residues long. Trimming cost V 5 bases and J 6 bases, with 11 bases left between them. The germline V gene has CDR1 SEHNR and CDR2 FQNEAQ (reference sequence). This sample's time point: sample taken at primary tumor resection. Whole RNA obtained from tumor, nontumor lung or frozen PBMC underwent sequencing without sorting.

The specimen comprised PBMCs, sampled at surgery. J is TRBJ2-1 and V is TRBV7-9, with D possibly being TRBD2 (7 bases). This receptor was identified in a male donor with early-stage non-small cell lung cancer. CDR3 sequence: CASSPGGLNEQFF. The CDR3 coding sequence is TGTGCCAGCAGCCCGGGGGGCCTCAATGAGCAGTTCTTC.